This T cell receptor (beta chain) was sequenced for a study of T cells after yellow fever vaccination. Whole-study context: Low-cell-number fractions were prepared with SMART-Seq v4 Ultra Low Input.

This clonotype was seen ten or more times. TCRdb analysed the 5' RACE reads with MiXCR anew, one entry per CDR3 protein. The sample holds about 260,000 distinct CDR3 sequences, about 5.2% seen once. The material sequenced was CD4+ T cells sorted from PBMCs, taken on the day of the yellow fever booster vaccination. The receptor was derived from a man younger than 35 who received the YFV17D yellow fever vaccine.

CDR3 protein: CASSQLGLLRGQRPTNEKLFF. Here the CDR3 DNA reads TGCGCCAGCAGCCAATTAGGTTTGCTTCGAGGACAGAGACCAACTAATGAAAAACTGTTTTTT. This chain uses TRBV4-1 with TRBJ1-4, with a weak D call TRBD1 (6 bases). Per germline, CDR1 MGHRA and CDR2 YSYEKL. The germline V and J ends were trimmed by 2 bases and 0 bases, with 25 bases remaining between them. This CDR3 region has 21 residues.